This TCR beta chain originates from a study of blood T cell repertoires in COVID-19. Study at large: The analysed material was cDNA or gDNA that came from T cells, B-cell-depleted T cells, or PBMCs.

Trimming removed 4 bases from V and 4 bases from J; junction bases left unmatched: 5. Germline V gene data show CDR1 as SEHNR and CDR2 as FQNEAQ (reference sequence). The length of the CDR3 is 14 residues. As originally analysed: Reference gene primer amplification in the assay estimated nucleated cell counts. The data were produced by immunoSEQ multiplex PCR, yet TCRdb's version contains in-frame clones alone and is incomplete. Clone size and the V and J calls come from that table; the DNA yielded D and trimming. The sample includes around 300,000 clones, approximately 90% of them seen just once. The source material was peripheral blood. This chain connects TRBV7-9 to TRBJ2-5; 8 positions agree with TRBD1. This TCR was recovered from a woman between 50 and 59 years old with active or convalescent COVID-19. In DNA form, the CDR3 reads TGTGCCAGCAGCTCAACAGGGGGTGGAGAGACCCAGTACTTC. Translation: CASSSTGGGETQYF.